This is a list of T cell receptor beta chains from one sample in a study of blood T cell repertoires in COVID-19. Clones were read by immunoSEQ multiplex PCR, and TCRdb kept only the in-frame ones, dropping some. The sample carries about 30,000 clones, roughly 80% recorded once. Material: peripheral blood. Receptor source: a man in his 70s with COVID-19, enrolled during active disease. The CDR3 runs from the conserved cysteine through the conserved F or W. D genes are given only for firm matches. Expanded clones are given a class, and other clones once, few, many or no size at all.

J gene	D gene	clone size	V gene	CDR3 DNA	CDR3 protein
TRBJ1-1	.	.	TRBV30	TGTGCCTGGAGTGTACGAGGGAGTAAAGCTTTCTTT	CAWSVRGSKAFF
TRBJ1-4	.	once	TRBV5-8	TGTGCCAGCAGCACCAGACAGGCCTCTAATGAAAAACTGTTTTTT	CASSTRQASNEKLFF
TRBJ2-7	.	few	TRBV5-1	TGCGCCAGCAGCTTGTCCCCTGGAGGGTACTACGAGCAGTACTTC	CASSLSPGGYYEQYF
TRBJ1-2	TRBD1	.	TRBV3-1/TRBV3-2	TGTGCCAGCAGCCAAGGCCGGACAGGGGACTATGGCTACACCTTC	CASSQGRTGDYGYTF
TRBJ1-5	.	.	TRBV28	TGTGCCAGCAGTTCCCTTCAGGGGACCGGTCAGCCCCAACATTTT	CASSSLQGTGQPQHF
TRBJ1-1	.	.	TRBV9	TGTGCCAGCAGCGGTGGGGGGTTGAACACTGAAGCTTTCTTT	CASSGGGLNTEAFF
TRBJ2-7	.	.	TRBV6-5	TGTGCCAGCGGCCCGTGGGAGAAGCGTGGTTACGAGCAGTACTTC	CASGPWEKRGYEQYF
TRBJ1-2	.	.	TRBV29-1	TGCAGCGTTGAAACAGGCAAACGGGGCTACACCTTC	CSVETGKRGYTF
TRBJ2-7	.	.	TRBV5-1	TGCGCCAGCAGCTGGGGAGTTGGTTACGAGCAGTACTTC	CASSWGVGYEQYF
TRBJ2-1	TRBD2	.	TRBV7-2	TGTGCCAGTAGACCGGGACTAGCGGGAGGATCTTCCTACAATGAGCAGTTCTTC	CASRPGLAGGSSYNEQFF
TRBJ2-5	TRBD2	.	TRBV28	TGTGCCAGCAGCAGTGGGGGGGGCCAAGAGACCCAGTACTTC	CASSSGGGQETQYF
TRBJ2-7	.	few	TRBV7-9	TGTGCCAGCAGCGATCCTCGAGACTACTCCTACGAGCAGTACTTC	CASSDPRDYSYEQYF
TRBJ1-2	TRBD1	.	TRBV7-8	TGTGCCAGCAGGCTAGAGGCCCGACTGACAGGGGGTAAAACTGGCTACACCTTC	CASRLEARLTGGKTGYTF
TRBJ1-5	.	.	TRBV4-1	TGCGCCAGCAGCAGGGGGTCCAATCAGCCCCAGCATTTT	CASSRGSNQPQHF
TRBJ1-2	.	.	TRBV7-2	TGTGCCAGCAGCCCAAACAGCTATGGCTACACCTTC	CASSPNSYGYTF
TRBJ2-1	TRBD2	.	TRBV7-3	TGTGCCAGCATCTCCGGGACTAGGAGGGGCAATGAGCAGTTCTTC	CASISGTRRGNEQFF
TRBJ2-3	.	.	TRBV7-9	TGTGCCAGCAGCACGGGAAGCACAGATACGCAGTATTTT	CASSTGSTDTQYF
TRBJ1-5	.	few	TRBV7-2	TGTGCCAGCACCCCTGGGGCCGTGGGCCTTATTCCCCAGCATTTT	CASTPGAVGLIPQHF
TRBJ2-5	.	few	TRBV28	TGTGCCAGCAGTTACGGTTTTTTTGGGCAGGTCCAAGAGACCCAGTACTTC	CASSYGFFGQVQETQYF
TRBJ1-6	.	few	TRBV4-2	TGTGCCAGCAGCCAAGATCAGCGTTCACCCCTCCACTTT	CASSQDQRSPLHF
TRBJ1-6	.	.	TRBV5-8	TGTGCCAGCAGCAGGCGGACAGAGCTCCTCCACTTT	CASSRRTELLHF
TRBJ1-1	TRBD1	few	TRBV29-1	TGCAGCGTTTCACAGGGGACGAACACTGAAGCTTTCTTT	CSVSQGTNTEAFF
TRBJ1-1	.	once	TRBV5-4	TGTGCCAGCAGCCCCGACTATAACACTGAAGCTTTCTTT	CASSPDYNTEAFF
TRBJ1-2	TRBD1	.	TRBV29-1	TGCAGCGTTGGGCCCGAGGGACAGGGGGTTGGTGGCTACACCTTC	CSVGPEGQGVGGYTF
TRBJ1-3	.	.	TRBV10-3	TGTGCCATCACCCGGGACTCTGGAAACACCATATATTTT	CAITRDSGNTIYF